These 16 T cell receptor beta chains were sequenced from one sample in a study of blood T cells in healthy people across ages. It was with a sample-barcoded 5' primer and a J-beta primer mix that a second PCR of about 6 to 12 cycles was run. TCRdb fed the 5' RACE reads into MiXCR, producing one record per CDR3 protein. This table holds some 860,000 distinct CDR3 sequences, roughly three fifths found once. Sequencing was carried out using blood. The receptors shown here come from a man aged 35 to 55 in good health.

This clonotype was counted ten times or more. The J gene is TRBJ2-7, the V gene TRBV28; 7 bases are shared with TRBD1. The CDR3 length is 13 residues. J was trimmed by 2 bases and V by 7 bases; bases with no gene match: 5. CDR1 and CDR2 (germline): MDHEN, SYDVKM. As DNA, the CDR3 is TGTGCCAGCACGGGGACAGCGACCTACGAGCAGTACTTC. As protein: CASTGTATYEQYF.

This clonotype was counted only a few times. This chain links TRBV11-1 with TRBJ2-3; D is unclear. CDR1 is SGHAT and CDR2 is FQDESV in the germline V gene (reference sequence). The CDR3 has 12 amino acids. The germline V and J ends were trimmed by 6 bases and 9 bases, with 13 bases remaining between them. The CDR3 coding sequence is TGTGCCAGCAGACTCAACAGTAGCACGCAGTATTTT. This translates into CASRLNSSTQYF.

The CDR3 DNA follows: TGTGCCAGCAGCTTAACTCCGGGACCCTCATACGAGCAGTACTTC. Encoded protein: CASSLTPGPSYEQYF. The V and J genes are TRBV7-3 and TRBJ2-7; D may correspond to TRBD1 or TRBD2 (5 bases each). The CDR3 is 15 amino acids. V lost 0 bases, J lost 4 bases, and 13 bases lay in between. The germline V gene encodes CDR1 SGHTA and CDR2 FQGTGA. The whole variable domain, filled in from reference TRBV7-3 and TRBJ2-7, reads GAGVSQTPSNKVTEKGKYVELRCDPISGHTALYWYRQSLGQGPEFLIYFQGTGAADDSGLPNDRFFAVRPEGSVSTLKIQRTERGDSAVYLCASSLTPGPSYEQYFGPGTRLTVT.

This chain connects TRBV7-9 to TRBJ2-4; possibly TRBD2 for D (6 bases). Judging by the DNA end, TRBJ2-7 fits better; the J call may be wrong. Germline CDR1 SEHNR, CDR2 FQNEAQ (reference sequence). CDR3 length equals 16 residues. CDR3 bases: TGTGCCAGCAGCGCTGCGACTAGTCAGAGCTCCTACGAGCAGTACTTC. Encoded protein: CASSAATSQSSYEQYF.

A few counts support this clonotype. This CDR3 is CSVCETSGCNEQFF. DNA of the CDR3: TGCAGCGTTTGTGAGACTAGCGGATGTAATGAGCAGTTCTTC. This chain uses TRBV29-1 with TRBJ2-1; 9 bases align to TRBD2. The CDR3 length is 14 residues. After removal of 5 bases from V and 7 bases from J, the junction contained 9 bases not matched to a gene. Germline-derived CDR1 and CDR2 are SQVTM and ANQGSEA.

The chain joins TRBV20-1 to TRBJ2-7; TRBD2 agrees at 8 bases. The assigned J gene may be wrong: the sequence end matches TRBJ2-5 better. The CDR3 runs to 19 residues. CDR1 and CDR2 (germline): DFQATT, SNEGSKA (reference sequence). CDR3 bases: TGCAGTGCTAGTCGGCAGGGCAGCTCACGGGGGGGCGGGCGAGAGACCCAGTACTTC. Amino acids: CSASRQGSSRGGGRETQYF.

V is TRBV9 and J is TRBJ1-4, with TRBD1 as a possible D gene (5 bases). The CDR3 length is 14 residues. Germline-derived CDR1 and CDR2 are SGDLS and YYNGEE. Trimming removed 5 bases at V and 2 bases at J, with 10 bases between. The CDR3 DNA follows: TGTGCCAGCAGTCAGACAGCGACTAATGAAAAACTGTTTTTT. Amino acids: CASSQTATNEKLFF.

The chain recombines TRBV5-6 with TRBJ1-5; no reliable D call. Trimming stripped 5 bases from V and 4 bases from J, with 13 bases between. Germline loops: CDR1 SGHDT, CDR2 YYEEEE. The length of the CDR3 is 14 residues. This CDR3 is CASSFSAGNQPQHF. DNA of the CDR3: TGTGCCAGCAGTTTTTCGGCGGGTAATCAGCCCCAGCATTTT.

This clonotype has only a few counts. CDR3 sequence (DNA): TGCGCCAGCAGCCAAGAGTGGACGGTGAGCGGGAGTAAAGATACGCAGTATTTT. It yields the protein CASSQEWTVSGSKDTQYF. The rearrangement joins TRBV4-3 to TRBJ2-3, with 8 bases identical to TRBD2. J was trimmed by 5 bases and V by 0 bases; bases with no gene match: 13. The CDR3 has 18 residues. CDR1 and CDR2 from the germline V gene are LGHNA and YSLEER.

This clonotype has a count of ten or more. The chain is built from TRBV6-6 and TRBJ2-7; 9 nucleotides line up with TRBD1. CDR3 length: 15 amino acids. J gave up 2 bases and V 6 bases, and 8 bases lay outside the gene matches. The germline gives CDR1 MNHNY, CDR2 SVGAGI (reference sequence). CDR3 coding DNA: TGTGCCAGCAGAATTAGACAGGGGGGACCCTACGAGCAGTACTTC. This codes for CASRIRQGGPYEQYF.

The rearrangement uses TRBV28 and TRBJ2-3; no firm D call. This CDR3 is 14 amino acids long. V shed 3 bases and J shed 2 bases, with 9 bases lying between them. Germline-derived CDR1 and CDR2 are MDHEN and SYDVKM. CDR3 DNA sequence: TGTGCCAGCAGTTTCCTAGTAGACACAGATACGCAGTATTTT. It codes for CASSFLVDTDTQYF. Full variable domain (outside the CDR3, taken from reference TRBV28 and TRBJ2-3): DVKVTQSSRYLVKRTGEKVFLECVQDMDHENMFWYRQDPGLGLRLIYFSYDVKMKEKGDIPEGYSVSREKKERFSLILESASTNQTSMYLCASSFLVDTDTQYFGPGTRLTVL.

This rearrangement joins TRBV28 to TRBJ2-7; tentative D call: TRBD2 (5 bases). There are 13 residues in the CDR3. Germline V gene lookup returns CDR1 MDHEN and CDR2 SYDVKM. V was trimmed by 7 bases and J by 4 bases, leaving 14 bases between them. Here the CDR3 DNA reads TGTGCCAGCATATCCGGGATGAGGTACGAGCAGTACTTC. It translates to CASISGMRYEQYF.

This clonotype was picked up one time. The V and J genes are TRBV2 and TRBJ1-4; D gene ambiguous. The CDR3 is made up of 12 amino acids. V was clipped by 6 bases and J by 6 bases, with 8 bases between them. Looked up from germline, CDR1 is SNHLY and CDR2 is FYNNEI. The CDR3, as DNA: TGTGCCAGCAGCCGAGAAGATGAAAAACTGTTTTTT. Translating gives CASSREDEKLFF.

The V call is TRBV12-3 or TRBV12-4, the J call TRBJ2-7; D not certain. The CDR3 is 14 amino acids. The V end lost 3 bases, the J end lost 0 bases, and 9 bases lay between the germline ends. This CDR3 is CASSFDGYSYEQYF. The DNA of the CDR3 is TGTGCCAGCAGTTTTGACGGTTACTCCTACGAGCAGTACTTC.

The table lists this clonotype with a few counts. The CDR3, as DNA: TGTGCCAGCAGGCGGGGGGCGAATGAGCAGTTCTTC. It is translated as CASRRGANEQFF. The V call is TRBV27, the J call TRBJ2-1; 8 nucleotides line up with TRBD2. CDR3 length: 12 amino acids. Germline V gene sequence: CDR1 MNHEY, CDR2 SMNVEV (reference sequence). The ends lost 6 bases at V and 7 bases at J; junction bases unmatched: 2.

The chain recombines TRBV27 with TRBJ2-7, with D possibly matching TRBD2 (6 bases). CDR3 length: 16 residues. CDR1 is MNHEY and CDR2 is SMNVEV in the germline V gene (reference sequence). Trimming removed 0 bases from V and 2 bases from J, with 14 bases in between. The CDR3 coding sequence is TGTGCCAGCAGTTTATCGATGGGGGAGGAGACCTACGAGCAGTACTTC. It translates to CASSLSMGEETYEQYF.